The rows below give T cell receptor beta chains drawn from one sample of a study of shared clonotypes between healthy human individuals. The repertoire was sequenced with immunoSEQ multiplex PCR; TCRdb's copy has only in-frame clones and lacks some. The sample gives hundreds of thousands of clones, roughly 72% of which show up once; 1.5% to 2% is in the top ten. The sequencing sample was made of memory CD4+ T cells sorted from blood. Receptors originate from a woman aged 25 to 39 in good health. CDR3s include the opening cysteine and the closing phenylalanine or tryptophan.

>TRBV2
CASSVGLAGITDTQYF
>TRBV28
CASTGTVNTEAFF
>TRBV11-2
CASSRTSNTGELFF
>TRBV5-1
CASSYTGTEGTGELFF
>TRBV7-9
CASSPRPSIYNEQFF
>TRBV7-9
CASSPPGLSSYEQYF
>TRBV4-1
CASSPTRAGETQYF
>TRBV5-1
CASSLGRLQETQYF
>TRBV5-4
CASSLEGVLGNEQFF
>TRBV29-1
CSVEATGTELQYF
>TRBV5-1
CASSLSSGYNEQFF
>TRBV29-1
CRAGGMNTEAFF
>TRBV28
CASSFPGSYEQYF
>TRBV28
CASRGGQSIDEAFF
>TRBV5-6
CASSLKRKNIQYF
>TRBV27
CASSLSGTESNYGYTF
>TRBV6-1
CASKTSGSETQYF
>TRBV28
CASPPSGRQESYEQYF
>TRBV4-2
CASSQDGSAGLAGFGAQYF
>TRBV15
CATSRDTSQGVADTQYF